One and the same sample provided the 29 T cell receptor beta chains below, sequenced in a study of OX40 agonist ivuxolimab in advanced cancers. TCRdb's table, derived via immunoSEQ multiplex PCR, lists solely in-frame clones and lacks some. The sample has roughly 90,000 clones, approximately 94% seen once. The sequencing used CD4+ or CD8+ T cells sorted from blood, collected in a trial of the OX40 agonist ivuxolimab. The receptor set was obtained from an adult with an advanced solid tumor such as melanoma, head and neck, liver or kidney cancer.

This chain links TRBV5-1 with TRBJ2-5; no firm D call. The J call may not be correct, given that the DNA end is closer to TRBJ2-7. Per germline, CDR1 SGHRS and CDR2 YFSETQ. This CDR3 is 14 amino acids long. This CDR3 is CASSLGPVDYEQYF. The CDR3 DNA is TGCGCCAGCAGCTTGGGGCCGGTGGACTACGAGCAGTACTTC.

This chain joins TRBV5-6 and TRBJ1-4; D gene unclear. Trimming removed 1 base at V and 6 bases at J, with 4 bases between. Germline CDR1 SGHDT, CDR2 YYEEEE. This CDR3 is built from 12 residues. This chain's CDR3 is CASSLYHEKLFF. For the CDR3, the DNA is TGTGCCAGCAGCTTGTATCATGAAAAACTGTTTTTT.

CDR3 nucleotides: TGTGCCAGCAGCCCCCCCGGTGCAGGGCATAATGAAAAACTGTTTTTT. This codes for CASSPPGAGHNEKLFF. The rearrangement joins TRBV13 to TRBJ1-4; possible D gene TRBD1, 5 bases. CDR1 is PRHDT and CDR2 is FYEKMQ in the germline V gene (reference sequence). The CDR3 loop spans 16 amino acids. The V gene lost 5 bases and the J gene lost 4 bases, with 17 bases spanning the gap.

This clone was seen just once. This chain uses TRBV10-3 with TRBJ1-3, with D unclear. CDR3 length: 16 residues. Trimming took 0 bases from V and 0 from J, leaving 9 bases between them. Germline CDR1 is ENHRY and CDR2 is SYGVKD. The CDR3 DNA sequence: TGTGCCATCAGTGAGTCGGGTGGCCTCTCTGGAAACACCATATATTTT. It codes for CAISESGGLSGNTIYF.

This clone was picked up one time. The rearrangement joins TRBV4-2 to TRBJ1-1; the D is unclear. CDR3 length: 13 residues. Germline V gene sequence: CDR1 LGHNA, CDR2 YNFKEQ. Trimming took off 0 bases at V and 3 bases at J, with 5 bases between the two ends. The CDR3 DNA sequence: TGTGCCAGCAGCCAAGATTGGGACACTGAAGCTTTCTTT. Protein product: CASSQDWDTEAFF.

The rearrangement joins TRBV6-5 to TRBJ2-7; no definite D call. Germline V lookup: CDR1 MNHEY, CDR2 SVGAGI. Trimming stripped 5 bases from V and 3 bases from J, with 5 bases between. The CDR3 sequence is 11 residues long. CDR3 amino acids: CASSTDYEQYF. The CDR3 DNA reads as TGTGCCAGCAGTACCGACTACGAGCAGTACTTC.

The rearrangement uses TRBV6-5 and TRBJ1-1; 9 bases map to TRBD1. This CDR3 is built from 14 residues. Looked up from germline, CDR1 is MNHEY and CDR2 is SVGAGI. V was clipped by 5 bases and J by 1 base; unmatched bases: 2. The chain's CDR3 is CASSPGQGNTEAFF. Written as DNA, the CDR3 is TGTGCCAGCAGTCCGGGACAGGGGAACACTGAAGCTTTCTTT.

The chain joins TRBV5-6 to TRBJ2-7; TRBD1 agrees at 9 bases. In germline, CDR1 is SGHDT, CDR2 YYEEEE. The CDR3 covers 14 residues. Unmatched junction bases numbered 8, after V lost 4 bases and J lost 6 bases. The CDR3 region is CASSLRDRVLEQYF. CDR3 nucleotides: TGTGCCAGCAGCCTCCGGGACAGGGTACTCGAGCAGTACTTC. Using reference TRBV5-6 and TRBJ2-7 for the parts outside the CDR3, the full variable domain is DAGVTQSPTHLIKTRGQQVTLRCSPKSGHDTVSWYQQALGQGPQFIFQYYEEEERQRGNFPDRFSGHQFPNYSSELNVNALLLGDSALYLCASSLRDRVLEQYFGPGTRLTVT.

V gene TRBV27 combines with J gene TRBJ2-5, with D perhaps TRBD1 or TRBD2 (6 bases each). V was pared by 2 bases and J by 3 bases, with 10 bases between. The CDR3 contains 14 residues. The V gene's germline CDR1 is MNHEY and CDR2 SMNVEV (reference sequence). Here the CDR3 reads CASSLGGRKETQYF. In DNA form, the CDR3 reads TGTGCCAGCAGTTTAGGGGGGCGAAAAGAGACCCAGTACTTC.

The J gene is TRBJ1-1, the V gene TRBV6-5, with a possible D match to TRBD1 (5 bases). The ends were cut back, 5 bases at V and 0 bases at J, with 10 bases in the middle. The length of the CDR3 is 14 residues. Germline lookup yields CDR1 MNHEY and CDR2 SVGAGI. The CDR3, as DNA: TGTGCCAGCAGTACCCAGGGATTGAACACTGAAGCTTTCTTT. Translated: CASSTQGLNTEAFF.

The rearrangement uses TRBV29-1 and TRBJ2-3; 8 nucleotides match TRBD2. Losses at the gene ends were 8 bases for V and 4 bases for J; bases not matched to a gene: 14. Germline assignment: CDR1 SQVTM and CDR2 ANQGSEA. The CDR3 runs 15 residues. The CDR3 sequence: CSTSWAGGMSDTQYF. The CDR3 coding sequence is TGCAGCACCAGTTGGGCGGGAGGCATGTCAGATACGCAGTATTTT.

This clone was detected a few times. CDR3 in amino acids: CASSYYRLDGYTF. The CDR3 DNA sequence: TGTGCCAGCAGTTACTACAGGTTAGATGGCTACACCTTC. The chain employs TRBV6-5 and TRBJ1-2, with a possible D match to TRBD1 (5 bases). The CDR3 loop spans 13 amino acids. The V end was cut by 1 base, the J end by 6 bases, with 9 bases between. Germline CDR1 is MNHEY and CDR2 is SVGAGI.

This clone was counted once. The chain carries TRBV2 and TRBJ1-2; the D gene is possibly TRBD1 (5 bases). The CDR3 runs 12 residues. Germline-derived CDR1 and CDR2 are SNHLY and FYNNEI. V was cut by 7 bases and J by 4 bases, with 10 bases left in between. For the CDR3, the DNA is TGTGCCAGCATAAGAACAGGCTATGGCTACACCTTC. Encoded protein: CASIRTGYGYTF.

The genes are TRBV27 and TRBJ1-1; tentative D call: TRBD1 (6 bases). CDR1 is MNHEY and CDR2 is SMNVEV in the germline V gene (reference sequence). CDR3 length: 14 residues. V lost 1 base, J lost 6 bases, and 12 bases lay in between. This chain's CDR3 is CASSLWDTGPEAFF. For the CDR3, the DNA is TGTGCCAGCAGTTTATGGGATACAGGGCCTGAAGCTTTCTTT.

The chain is built from TRBV15 and TRBJ1-4; TRBD1 is a possible D gene (6 bases). The germline CDR1 and CDR2 sequences are LNHNV and YYDKDF (reference sequence). The CDR3 runs 14 residues. V gave up 8 bases and J gave up 7 bases, with 17 bases separating them. The CDR3 coding sequence is TGTGCCACCGATTCTGGACAGTCCTCTGAAAAACTGTTTTTT. It codes for CATDSGQSSEKLFF.

On this clone itself: A junction end diverges from the germline sequence, so it may reflect a read error. The V gene is TRBV6-5, the J gene TRBJ2-7, with D uncertain. The CDR3 totals 14 residues. Germline CDR1 is MNHEY and CDR2 is SVGAGI. Here the CDR3 DNA reads TGTGCCAGCAGTTACTCGACGCACTCCCACGAGCAGTACTTC. This translates into CASSYSTHSHEQYF.

This clone came up once. This chain joins TRBV5-4 and TRBJ2-7; maybe TRBD2 (6 bases). The CDR3 has 15 amino acids. The germline V and J ends were trimmed by 1 base and 4 bases, with 15 bases remaining between them. CDR1 and CDR2 from the germline V gene are SGHNT and YYREEE (reference sequence). CDR3 region: CASSLSVGGWYEQYF. CDR3 nucleotide sequence: TGTGCCAGCAGCTTGTCCGTGGGAGGTTGGTACGAGCAGTACTTC. Filled out from reference TRBV5-4 and TRBJ2-7, the complete variable domain reads ETGVTQSPTHLIKTRGQQVTLRCSSQSGHNTVSWYQQALGQGPQFIFQYYREEENGRGNFPPRFSGLQFPNYSSELNVNALELDDSALYLCASSLSVGGWYEQYFGPGTRLTVT.

V gene TRBV7-2 combines with J gene TRBJ2-3; D perhaps matches TRBD2 (7 bases). Trimming stripped 4 bases from V and 4 bases from J, with 15 bases between. Germline CDR1 reads SGHTA; CDR2 reads FQGNSA. This CDR3 has 15 residues. CDR3 bases: TGTGCCAGCAGCTCGTGGGGGGAGGGGGCAGATACGCAGTATTTT. Translation gives CASSSWGEGADTQYF.

The chain employs TRBV4-1 and TRBJ2-2, with D perhaps assigned TRBD1 or TRBD2 (5 bases each). Germline lookup yields CDR1 MGHRA and CDR2 YSYEKL. This CDR3 is 15 amino acids long. Deletions cut 0 bases from V and 6 bases from J, with 11 bases between. CDR3 region: CASSQDHGGAGELFF. DNA for the CDR3: TGCGCCAGCAGCCAAGATCATGGGGGAGCCGGGGAGCTGTTTTTT.

This rearrangement joins TRBV30 to TRBJ2-5; tentatively, D is TRBD2 (6 bases). CDR1 is GTSNPN, CDR2 SVGIG, per germline (reference sequence). The V gene lost 5 bases and the J gene lost 4 bases, with 20 bases spanning the gap. The CDR3 contains 15 residues. As DNA, the CDR3 is TGTGCCTGGGAGCCCAGGGAGGAACTGACAGAGACCCAGTACTTC. This encodes CAWEPREELTETQYF. Combining the CDR3 with reference TRBV30 and TRBJ2-5 gives the whole variable domain SQTIHQWPATLVQPVGSPLSLECTVEGTSNPNLYWYRQAAGRGLQLLFYSVGIGQISSEVPQNLSASRPQDRQFILSSKKLLLSDSGFYLCAWEPREELTETQYFGPGTRLLVL.

The J gene is TRBJ2-7, the V gene TRBV7-2; TRBD2 matches at 9 bases. V gave up 2 bases and J gave up 5 bases; unmatched junction bases: 7. CDR1 SGHTA and CDR2 FQGNSA come from the germline V gene. CDR3 size: 15 residues. CDR3 DNA sequence: TGTGCCAGCAGCTTAATAGCGACTAGCGGCCACGAGCAGTACTTC. Its translation is CASSLIATSGHEQYF.

This clone occurred a few times. The V gene is TRBV27, the J gene TRBJ1-6; maybe TRBD1 (5 bases). From germline, CDR1 is MNHEY and CDR2 SMNVEV (reference sequence). Trimming left V 8 bases short and J 14 bases short, with 19 bases between. This CDR3 contains 13 residues. In nucleotides, the CDR3 is TGTGCCAGCCGGTCGGGACTCCTCAACGCCCTCCACTTT. The encoded protein is CASRSGLLNALHF.

The V call is TRBV10-3, the J call TRBJ2-7; D not resolved. This CDR3 has 14 residues. Germline V CDR1 and CDR2: ENHRY, SYGVKD. The V end was cut by 3 bases, the J end by 3 bases, with 12 bases between. The CDR3 spells CAISDQEVGYEQYF. As DNA, the CDR3 is TGTGCCATCAGTGATCAGGAAGTGGGCTACGAGCAGTACTTC.

This clone is a singleton in its sample. The chain links TRBV28 to TRBJ2-7, with a tentative D call TRBD1 (6 bases). This CDR3 contains 12 residues. CDR1 MDHEN and CDR2 SYDVKM come from the germline V gene. With 3 bases removed from V and 5 bases from J, the gap between germline ends came to 8 bases. The CDR3 nucleotides read TGTGCCAGCAGTTTCAGGACAGACGAGCAGTACTTC. This sequence encodes CASSFRTDEQYF.

The rearrangement links TRBV21-1 to TRBJ2-5. TRBV21-1 is assigned pseudogene status. The CDR3 runs to 15 residues. The CDR3 DNA is TGTGCCAGCAGCAAAGGGGTAGGTACCCAAGAGACCCAGTACTTC. It is translated as CASSKGVGTQETQYF.

V usage is TRBV2 and J usage is TRBJ2-6; the D gene is possibly TRBD2 (6 bases). The CDR3 sequence is 19 residues long. CDR1 SNHLY and CDR2 FYNNEI come from the germline V gene. V was shortened by 4 bases and J by 2 bases, with 21 bases between the two germline ends. CDR3 DNA sequence: TGTGCCAGCAGTGTTCCGGTTGGAGGGGAGATGGCTGGGGCCAACGTCCTGACTTTC. Amino acid sequence: CASSVPVGGEMAGANVLTF. Full variable domain (rest looked up from reference TRBV2 and TRBJ2-6): EPEVTQTPSHQVTQMGQEVILRCVPISNHLYFYWYRQILGQKVEFLVSFYNNEISEKSEIFDDQFSVERPDGSNFTLKIRSTKLEDSAMYFCASSVPVGGEMAGANVLTFGAGSRLTVL.

V usage is TRBV29-1 and J usage is TRBJ2-1; the match to TRBD1 covers 8 bases. This CDR3 has 14 residues. The ends lost 8 bases at V and 6 bases at J; junction bases unmatched: 12. The germline V gene has CDR1 SQVTM and CDR2 ANQGSEA. In DNA form, the CDR3 reads TGCAGCTCGCTTTTACGGGACAGGATCAATGAGCAGTTCTTC. It is translated as CSSLLRDRINEQFF.

V is TRBV15 and J is TRBJ1-1; D is unclear. The length of the CDR3 is 13 residues. Germline V gene data show CDR1 as LNHNV and CDR2 as YYDKDF (reference sequence). The V end lost 5 bases, the J end lost 1 base, and 8 bases lay between the germline ends. The CDR3 spells CATSYRRNTEAFF. The CDR3 DNA is TGTGCCACCAGCTATCGCAGGAACACTGAAGCTTTCTTT. Full variable domain (missing parts from reference TRBV15 and TRBJ1-1): DAMVIQNPRYQVTQFGKPVTLSCSQTLNHNVMYWYQQKSSQAPKLLFHYYDKDFNNEADTPDNFQSRRPNTSFCFLDIRSPGLGDTAMYLCATSYRRNTEAFFGQGTRLTVV.

This clone was found many times. The J gene is TRBJ2-5, the V gene TRBV18; no reliable D call. The ends were cut back, 5 bases at V and 4 bases at J, with 11 bases in the middle. Per the germline V gene, CDR1 is KGHSH and CDR2 is LQKENI. The CDR3 covers 13 residues. CDR3 sequence: CASSDGRLETQYF. The CDR3 region has the DNA TGTGCCAGCTCAGACGGACGGTTAGAGACCCAGTACTTC.